The sequence of this TCR beta chain was determined in a study of blood T cell repertoires in COVID-19. Study summary: COVID-19 samples collected from the United States, Italy and Spain covered acute and convalescent phases. In each case, the material was cDNA or gDNA derived from T cells, B-cell-depleted T cells, or PBMCs.

The germline V gene has CDR1 PRHDT and CDR2 FYEKMQ (reference sequence). Losses at the gene ends were 4 bases for V and 7 bases for J; bases not matched to a gene: 10. The CDR3 has 15 amino acids. In the original processing: The assay estimated nucleated cells by amplifying reference gene primers. This table comes from immunoSEQ multiplex PCR, and its TCRdb copy is limited to in-frame clones, with some not included. V, J and clone size reflect that table, while D and trimming were determined from the DNA. The sample consists of 98,000 or so clones, about 89% of them appearing once. Sequencing was done on a sample of peripheral blood. The rearrangement links TRBV13 to TRBJ1-3; 7 bases align to TRBD1. This receptor was taken from a human donor in a cohort sampled during active COVID-19. In DNA, the CDR3 is TGTGCCAGCAGCTCCGGGACAGAGTTGGACAACACCATATATTTT. This gives the protein CASSSGTELDNTIYF.